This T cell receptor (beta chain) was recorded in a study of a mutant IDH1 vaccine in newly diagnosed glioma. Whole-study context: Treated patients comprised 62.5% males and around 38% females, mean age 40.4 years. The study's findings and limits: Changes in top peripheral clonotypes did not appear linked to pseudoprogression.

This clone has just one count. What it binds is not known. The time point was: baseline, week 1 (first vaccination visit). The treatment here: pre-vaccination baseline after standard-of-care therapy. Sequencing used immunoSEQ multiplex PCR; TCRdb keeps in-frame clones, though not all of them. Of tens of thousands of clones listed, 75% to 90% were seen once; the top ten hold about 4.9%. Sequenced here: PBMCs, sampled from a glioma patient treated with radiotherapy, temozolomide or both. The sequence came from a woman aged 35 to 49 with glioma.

CDR3 sequence (DNA): TGTGCCACCAGCCATGGAGGGGTGGCGGTGAACACTGAAGCTTTCTTT. Translating gives CATSHGGVAVNTEAFF. The J gene is TRBJ1-1, the V gene TRBV15, with D tentatively TRBD1 (5 bases). V lost 5 bases to trimming and J lost 0 bases, with 16 bases between them. CDR3 size: 16 residues. CDR1 LNHNV and CDR2 YYDKDF come from the germline V gene (reference sequence).